The rows below give T cell receptor beta chains drawn from one sample of a study of control samples from healthy donors and cancer patients. Some clones are missing from TCRdb's copy, which holds only in-frame ones; the method was immunoSEQ multiplex PCR. Of 150,000 or so clones listed, 80% to 95% were seen once; the top ten hold less than 0.75%. Sequenced: blood. These TCRs come from a woman aged 25-40 years in good health. The CDR3 runs from the conserved cysteine through the conserved F or W. A D gene is named only where the DNA matches it firmly.

TRBJ1-5 NA TRBV19 CASSLTVYSNQPQHF
TRBJ2-7 TRBD2 TRBV10-3 CAISGTSGYEQYF
TRBJ2-7 NA TRBV6-5 CASGNPGTTYEQYF
TRBJ1-2 NA TRBV27 CASSLSPGGSYGYTF
TRBJ1-2 TRBD1 TRBV19 CASSTVTQGDGYTF
TRBJ2-4 NA TRBV4-1 CASSQDEVAAAEYF
TRBJ2-1 TRBD2 TRBV20-1 CSASWGTSGYNEQFF
TRBJ2-6 NA TRBV15 CATSRVRHSGANVLTF
TRBJ2-7 NA TRBV3-1/TRBV3-2 CASSQEAAYYEQYF
TRBJ2-7 NA TRBV6-4 CASSDGDGPTEQYF
TRBJ1-1 TRBD1 TRBV28 CASSLYDLGWTGGSLNTEAFF
TRBJ1-3 NA TRBV2 CASSDMSGPSGNTIYF
TRBJ2-7 NA TRBV7-9 CASSSRETTRAYEQYF
TRBJ2-7 TRBD1 TRBV5-1 CASSLGGTGTYEQYF
TRBJ1-1 NA TRBV5-1 CASSLGTEYTEAFF
TRBJ2-2 NA TRBV7-6 CASSFAGSGRTGELFF
TRBJ1-5 NA TRBV12-3/TRBV12-4 CASEKGYGQPQHF
TRBJ2-5 NA TRBV5-3 CARSLVLRFLVETQYF
TRBJ2-1 NA TRBV18 CASSSPGLGNEQFF
TRBJ2-7 TRBD1 TRBV19 CASSRDRDSNEQYF
TRBJ1-4 TRBD1 TRBV7-2 CASSPGLRTGNEKLFF
TRBJ2-1 NA TRBV24-1 CATSDPLSEQFF
TRBJ1-5 NA TRBV4-1 CASSQDLGRADQPQHF
TRBJ1-4 NA TRBV9 CASSIGAATNEKLFF
TRBJ2-2 TRBD1 TRBV30 CALSLQGILSGELFF
TRBJ1-1 NA TRBV2 CASSGKSPNTEAFF
TRBJ2-7 TRBD2 TRBV7-2 CASSPSGGGPYEQYF
TRBJ1-4 NA TRBV6-5 CASKLQATNEKLFF
TRBJ2-5 NA TRBV28 CASSLLGNQETQYF
TRBJ1-3 NA TRBV7-6 CASSAREGSGNTIYF
TRBJ2-5 TRBD2 TRBV15 CATSRLGLAGFQETQYF
TRBJ2-3 TRBD2 TRBV6-4 CASSDGQGGDTQYF
TRBJ2-4 NA TRBV4-1 CASSQGGAKNIQYF
TRBJ1-5 TRBD1 TRBV12-3/TRBV12-4 CASRAQGNQPQHF
TRBJ2-1 TRBD1 TRBV2 CASDGTDYNEQFF
TRBJ1-3 NA TRBV30 CAWSTNSGNTIYF
TRBJ2-2 NA TRBV6-5 CASRGQGGTGELFF
TRBJ1-5 NA TRBV2 CASSERSDQPQHF